This TCR beta chain was sequenced in a study of CD8 T cells in Susac syndrome. It was with random hexamers that roughly 0.5 to 1 ug RNA was reverse transcribed. Multiplex PCR with immunoSEQ amplified the TCR beta CDR3 across 54 Vbeta and 13 Jbeta. TCRdb reanalysed the immunoSEQ multiplex PCR reads using MiXCR and keeps one entry per CDR3 protein. The sample has around 150,000 distinct CDR3 sequences; roughly 94% are singletons. TCR beta sequencing covered blood CD8+ and CD4+ T cells. J was trimmed by 9 bases and V by 3 bases; bases with no gene match: 7. The CDR3 is 16 residues long. Germline CDR1 and CDR2: SEHNR and FQNEAQ (reference sequence). This clonotype was observed a single time.

The chain combines TRBV7-9 with TRBJ2-1; TRBD2 aligns across 14 bases. The specimen sequenced was CD4+ T cells from PBMCs. The receptor comes from a human donor with multiple sclerosis. CDR3 protein: CASSFSGTSGSIEQFF. The CDR3 coding sequence is TGTGCCAGCAGCTTCAGCGGGACTAGCGGGAGTATTGAGCAGTTCTTC. Full variable domain (rest looked up from reference TRBV7-9 and TRBJ2-1): DTGVSQNPRHKITKRGQNVTFRCDPISEHNRLYWYRQTLGQGPEFLTYFQNEAQLEKSRLLSDRFSAERPKGSFSTLEIQRTEQGDSAMYLCASSFSGTSGSIEQFFGPGTRLTVL.